Each of the 18 T cell receptor beta chains below was sequenced from the same sample in a study of early stage breast cancer tumors. Sequencing used immunoSEQ multiplex PCR; TCRdb keeps in-frame clones, though not all of them. Seen here are tens of thousands of clones, roughly four fifths observed once, and the top ten hold around 9.1%. Material: breast tumor tissue. The origin of the receptors is a person aged 25 to 39 with breast cancer.

The gene calls are TRBV7-3 and TRBJ2-3; TRBD2 matches at 13 bases. V was clipped by 3 bases and J by 4 bases; unmatched bases: 10. The CDR3 covers 18 residues. The germline V gene encodes CDR1 SGHTA and CDR2 FQGTGA. In DNA, the CDR3 is TGTGCCAGCAGCTTCTGGACTAGCGGGAGTTATGGCGCAGATACGCAGTATTTT. Its translation is CASSFWTSGSYGADTQYF.

The genes are TRBV7-9 and TRBJ1-2; D is unresolved. The CDR3 is 12 amino acids. The germline V and J ends were trimmed by 5 bases and 6 bases, with 10 bases remaining between them. The germline gives CDR1 SEHNR, CDR2 FQNEAQ (reference sequence). Written as DNA, the CDR3 is TGTGCCAGCAGCCCCACGCGGAATGGCTACACCTTC. It specifies CASSPTRNGYTF. Full variable domain (rest looked up from reference TRBV7-9 and TRBJ1-2): DTGVSQNPRHKITKRGQNVTFRCDPISEHNRLYWYRQTLGQGPEFLTYFQNEAQLEKSRLLSDRFSAERPKGSFSTLEIQRTEQGDSAMYLCASSPTRNGYTFGSGTRLTVV.

This clone was seen more than once but under ten times. The chain recombines TRBV10-1 with TRBJ2-7; 16 nucleotides align to TRBD2. The V and J ends lost 6 bases and 6 bases, in that order; junction bases with no gene match: 2. Looked up from germline, CDR1 is WNHNN and CDR2 is SYGVQD (reference sequence). CDR3 length: 14 residues. The CDR3 nucleotides are TGCGCCAGCAGGGGGACTAGCGGGAGGGGCGAGCAGTACTTC. This sequence encodes CASRGTSGRGEQYF.

The chain uses TRBV7-2 and TRBJ1-4; tentative D call: TRBD1 (6 bases). The V and J ends lost 5 bases and 3 bases respectively, with 13 bases between them. Germline V CDR1 and CDR2: SGHTA, FQGNSA. The CDR3 spans 15 residues. This CDR3 is CASSTLGQSNEKLFF. CDR3 coding DNA: TGTGCCAGCAGCACATTAGGACAGTCTAATGAAAAACTGTTTTTT.

The gene calls are TRBV10-2 and TRBJ2-1; 11 positions agree with TRBD2. Germline trimming cut 10 bases from V and 3 bases from J; bases unmatched to any gene: 5. Germline values: CDR1 WSHSY, CDR2 SAAADI. The CDR3 consists of 14 residues. CDR3: CAITGTSGYNEQFF. The CDR3 nucleotides read TGCGCCATCACCGGGACTAGCGGCTACAATGAGCAGTTCTTC.

The chain recombines TRBV7-9 with TRBJ1-1; D possibly corresponds to TRBD1 (6 bases). The CDR3 spans 14 residues. The germline gives CDR1 SEHNR, CDR2 FQNEAQ (reference sequence). V lost 7 bases, J lost 0 bases, and 12 bases lay in between. The CDR3 region has the DNA TGTGCCAGCATCTCAGGGGTTTTGAACACTGAAGCTTTCTTT. Translation gives CASISGVLNTEAFF.

The chain carries TRBV2 and TRBJ2-5, with 7 bases fitting TRBD1. Trimming took 9 bases from V and 2 from J; bases not matched to a gene: 9. The CDR3 is made up of 14 amino acids. Germline V CDR1 and CDR2: SNHLY, FYNNEI. CDR3 bases: TGTGCCAGTCGGGACAGCAGTAATCAAGAGACCCAGTACTTC. It specifies CASRDSSNQETQYF. Together with reference TRBV2 and TRBJ2-5, the CDR3 gives the full variable domain: EPEVTQTPSHQVTQMGQEVILRCVPISNHLYFYWYRQILGQKVEFLVSFYNNEISEKSEIFDDQFSVERPDGSNFTLKIRSTKLEDSAMYFCASRDSSNQETQYFGPGTRLLVL.

The rearrangement links TRBV11-3 to TRBJ2-3; the match to TRBD2 covers 8 bases. The CDR3 sequence is 14 residues long. V lost 2 bases to trimming and J lost 5 bases; unmatched junction nucleotides: 3. Germline V gene data show CDR1 as SGHNT and CDR2 as YENEEA. CDR3 nucleotides: TGTGCCAGCAGCTTAACGGGAGGGGGAGATACGCAGTATTTT. This translates into CASSLTGGGDTQYF.

The chain couples TRBV7-2 to TRBJ2-7; 13 bases line up with TRBD2. With 4 bases clipped from V and 3 bases from J, the junction kept 9 bases outside the gene matches. The CDR3 is 17 residues long. Germline V gives CDR1 SGHTA, CDR2 FQGNSA. DNA of the CDR3: TGTGCCAGCAGCTCACCGGGACTAGCGGGAACCGGCTACGAGCAGTACTTC. Translating gives CASSSPGLAGTGYEQYF.

The rearrangement uses TRBV5-1 and TRBJ2-3; the D call may be TRBD1 or TRBD2 (5 bases each). This CDR3 has 14 amino acids. The germline gives CDR1 SGHRS, CDR2 YFSETQ. V shed 3 bases and J shed 4 bases, with 12 bases lying between them. The CDR3 protein is CASSSLQEADTQYF. CDR3 nucleotide sequence: TGCGCCAGCAGCTCTCTACAGGAGGCAGATACGCAGTATTTT.

The genes are TRBV30 and TRBJ2-1; no clear D. With 2 bases removed from V and 6 bases from J, the gap between germline ends came to 8 bases. Germline lookup yields CDR1 GTSNPN and CDR2 SVGIG (reference sequence). The CDR3 runs 12 residues. The CDR3 here is CAWSNPSNEQFF. The CDR3 DNA is TGTGCCTGGAGTAATCCTAGCAATGAGCAGTTCTTC.

The chain is built from TRBV6-5 and TRBJ1-2; 7 bases match TRBD1. This CDR3 is 14 amino acids long. Germline V lookup: CDR1 MNHEY, CDR2 SVGAGI. Losses at the gene ends were 5 bases for V and 2 bases for J; bases not matched to a gene: 5. The CDR3 region is CASSPDRANYGYTF. The CDR3 DNA follows: TGTGCCAGCAGTCCCGACAGGGCCAACTATGGCTACACCTTC.

CDR3 sequence reads: CAWSGVLPRASAFF. DNA for the CDR3: TGTGCCTGGAGCGGCGTACTCCCTAGGGCTTCGGCTTTCTTT. The chain joins TRBV30 to TRBJ1-1; D is uncertain. CDR3 size: 14 residues. Germline CDR1 and CDR2: GTSNPN and SVGIG (reference sequence). With 3 bases removed from V and 11 bases from J, the gap between germline ends came to 22 bases. The variable domain in full, completed from reference TRBV30 and TRBJ1-1, reads SQTIHQWPATLVQPVGSPLSLECTVEGTSNPNLYWYRQAAGRGLQLLFYSVGIGQISSEVPQNLSASRPQDRQFILSSKKLLLSDSGFYLCAWSGVLPRASAFFGQGTRLTVV.

The chain employs TRBV6-5 and TRBJ2-7, with D perhaps TRBD2 (5 bases). The CDR3 has 15 amino acids. Germline assignment: CDR1 MNHEY and CDR2 SVGAGI. V lost 0 bases, J lost 2 bases, and 11 bases lay in between. CDR3 nucleotide sequence: TGTGCCAGCAGTTACTCGAGGACTTCTACCTACGAGCAGTACTTC. The encoded protein is CASSYSRTSTYEQYF.

The chain employs TRBV21-1 and TRBJ1-5. TRBV21-1 is termed a pseudogene. The CDR3 has 15 residues. The CDR3 nucleotides are TGTGCCAGCAGCCCTTTTACAGCGAGGGGTCAGCCCCAGCATTTT. This translates into CASSPFTARGQPQHF.

The V gene is TRBV5-1, the J gene TRBJ1-1; D is uncertain. Germline V gene lookup returns CDR1 SGHRS and CDR2 YFSETQ. CDR3 length: 14 amino acids. The ends were cut back, 1 base at V and 7 bases at J, with 14 bases in the middle. As DNA, the CDR3 is TGCGCCAGCAGCTTGTTAACCAAGGACCTTGAAGCTTTCTTT. It is translated as CASSLLTKDLEAFF.

This clone has a handful of counts. The rearrangement joins TRBV9 to TRBJ1-1; tentatively, D is TRBD1 (6 bases). This CDR3 contains 14 residues. V lost 0 bases and J lost 4, with 10 bases in between. CDR1 is SGDLS and CDR2 is YYNGEE in the germline V gene. CDR3 sequence reads: CASSVARGGTEAFF. The CDR3 DNA reads as TGTGCCAGCAGCGTAGCTAGGGGGGGCACTGAAGCTTTCTTT.

The V call is TRBV7-2, the J call TRBJ1-4; maybe TRBD1 (5 bases). The CDR3 is 16 amino acids. V lost 3 bases to trimming and J lost 3 bases, with 14 bases between them. From germline, CDR1 is SGHTA and CDR2 FQGNSA. The CDR3 reads CASSLGTVRANEKLFF. CDR3 nucleotide sequence: TGTGCCAGCAGCTTGGGGACGGTGCGGGCTAATGAAAAACTGTTTTTT.